This paragraph covers one T cell receptor (beta chain) sequence. The junction departs from germline at one end; a sequencing error may be responsible. The data originate from a study of blood T cell repertoires in COVID-19. Overall study context: The United States, Italy and Spain supplied acute and convalescent COVID-19 samples. T cells, B-cell-depleted T cells, or PBMCs provided the cDNA or gDNA that served as material.

This CDR3 has 15 residues. Germline CDR1 SSHAT, CDR2 FNYEAQ (reference sequence). Per the original methods: Estimated nucleated cell counts came from reference gene primer amplification. This table comes from immunoSEQ multiplex PCR, and its TCRdb copy is limited to in-frame clones, with some not included. V, J and clone size are taken as reported in that table, and D and trimming were inferred from the DNA itself. In the table there are over 75,000 clones, approximately 86% of which are singletons. The TCR originated in a man aged 50-60 years with COVID-19, enrolled during active disease. J is TRBJ1-3 and V is TRBV7-7; TRBD1 is a possible D gene (5 bases). Sequenced: peripheral blood. This chain's CDR3 is CASSRDFGTGNTIYF. CDR3 coding DNA: TGTGCTAGCAGCCGGGACTTTGGAACTGGAAACACCATATATTTT.